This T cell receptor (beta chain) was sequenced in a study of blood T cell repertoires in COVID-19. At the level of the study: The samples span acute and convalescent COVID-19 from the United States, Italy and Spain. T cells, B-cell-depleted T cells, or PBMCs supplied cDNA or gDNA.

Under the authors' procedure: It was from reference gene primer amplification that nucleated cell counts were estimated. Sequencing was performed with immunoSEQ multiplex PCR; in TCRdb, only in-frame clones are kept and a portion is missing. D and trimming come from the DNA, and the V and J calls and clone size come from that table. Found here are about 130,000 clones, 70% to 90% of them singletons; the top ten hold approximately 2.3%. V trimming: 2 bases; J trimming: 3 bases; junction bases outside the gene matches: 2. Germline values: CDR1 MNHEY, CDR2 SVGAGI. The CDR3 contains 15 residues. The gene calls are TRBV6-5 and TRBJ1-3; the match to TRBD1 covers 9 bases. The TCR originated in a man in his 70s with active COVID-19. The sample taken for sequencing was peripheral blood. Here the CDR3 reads CASSYPGQGGNTIYF. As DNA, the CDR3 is TGTGCCAGCAGTTACCCGGGACAGGGTGGAAACACCATATATTTT.